This T cell receptor beta chain was observed in a study of cytomegalovirus exposure and HLA in healthy donors. The study, taken as a whole, reports: A few CMV-associated chains proved CMV antigen-specific in vitro. Among TCR beta chains of equal frequency, HLA-associated ones were more clonally expanded in a later analysis. According to reports, the classifier identified cytomegalovirus status with high specificity and sensitivity. Common viral pathogens (according to a later analysis) appeared linked to several of the most significant clusters.

A word on this clone: Antigen specificity is unknown.

The PCR contained 60 Vbeta and 13 Jbeta primers. The method was immunoSEQ multiplex PCR; TCRdb's version includes in-frame clones alone and lacks a portion of them. The data contain some 150,000 clones, about 77% of them singletons. Germline-derived CDR1 and CDR2 are ENHRY and SYGVKD. Germline trimming cut 0 bases from V and 2 bases from J; bases unmatched to any gene: 16. The CDR3 is 20 amino acids. Source material: PBMCs. This sequence was found in a woman aged 50 to 60 in good health and CMV-seronegative. The rearrangement joins TRBV10-3 to TRBJ2-5; 9 bases match TRBD2. CDR3: CAISESWGGRARSDQETQYF. DNA of the CDR3: TGTGCCATCAGTGAGTCCTGGGGCGGGAGGGCCAGGTCAGATCAAGAGACCCAGTACTTC.